The sequence of this T cell receptor (beta chain) was determined in a study of CDR3 diversity in severe acne (dated by TCRdb to about 2019). Spanning cysteine to phenylalanine, the CDR3 consists of 16 amino acids. Only the CDR3 part of the read is kept: 48 bases, read in frame from the first base. From a lookup of the germline V gene, CDR1 and CDR2 are ENHRY and SYGVKD. The protocol used for the library was PCR. The sequencer was an Illumina HiSeq 2000. The raw public reads went through TCRdb reprocessing: fastp at Q25, MiXCR clone calling, in-frame beta chains kept. Rows matching on CDR3 protein sequence are summarized as one entry with the most common DNA and genes. The sample table lists 65,000 to 95,000 distinct CDR3 sequences, roughly 51% of them with a count of one. The top ten clones comprise 14% of the sample. Comment on this clonotype: The clone's antigen remains unknown. The junction does not match germline at one end; this may be a read error.

The TCR originated in a male donor in good health, without acne. The rearrangement joined TRBV10-3 to TRBJ2-5; the D gene assignment is ambiguous. Sequenced input: blood. For the CDR3, the sequence is CAISESTAAQEETQHF. DNA sequence: TGTGCCATCAGTGAGTCAACGGCAGCCCAAGAAGAGACCCAGCACTTC.